This T cell receptor beta chain was profiled in a study of blood T cell repertoires in COVID-19. The protocol was immunoSEQ multiplex PCR, while the TCRdb copy is restricted to in-frame clones and leaves out a portion. The sample has over 200,000 clones, over 70% seen once. Germline V gene lookup returns CDR1 MGHDK and CDR2 SYGVNS. The CDR3 has 15 amino acids. V was shortened by 1 base and J by 8 bases, with 14 bases between the two germline ends. Specimen: PBMCs or T cells enriched from blood (not recorded which). This receptor was taken from a woman aged 25-40 years who had been exposed to COVID-19. The V and J genes are TRBV25-1 and TRBJ1-4, with a weak D call TRBD1 (6 bases). As DNA, the CDR3 is TGTGCCAGCAGTGAATCAGGGGAAGAGAGAGAAAAACTGTTTTTT. This encodes CASSESGEEREKLFF.